This entry features one T cell receptor beta chain sequence. This clone was seen a handful of times. It has no known antigen specificity. Base qualities are not provided; no much larger clone lies one nucleotide away. This record belongs to a study of blood T cell repertoires in COVID-19 (TCRdb year 2020). Regarding the study in general: Collaborator samples came from the United States, Italy and Spain and covered acute and convalescent phases of COVID-19. Samples were obtained from the ongoing ImmuneRACE study (first 160 participants) and from some 1,300 subjects provided by 6 global collaborators. Where available, HLA class I and class II types were obtained from metadata supplied by the sample provider rather than from assay-based typing. Deeply sampled blood TCRbeta repertoires from subjects exposed to, actively infected with, or recovered from COVID-19 were included in the dataset. The repertoires were made available in a free public database intended to serve as a resource for research on the immune response to SARS-CoV-2. The sample metadata nearly always contained a de-identified subject ID, COVID-19 status, age in years and sex. The prospective study material was composed of cDNA or gDNA derived from T cells, B-cell-depleted T cells, or PBMCs. Overall results and qualifications from the work: Clinical and demographic metadata were provided uncurated, with the amount varying by source and participant.

Spanning cysteine to phenylalanine, the CDR3 consists of 15 amino acids. Only CDR3 DNA remains: 45 bases, in frame from the first base. Trimming at the junction amounts to 5 bases on V and 3 bases on J, and the germline ends lie 14 bases apart. Via the germline V gene, CDR1 is MNHEY and CDR2 SVGAGI. The immunoSEQ Assay, a bias-controlled multiplex PCR, was used to amplify TCRbeta CDR3 regions from genomic DNA. Per the original workflow: The number of nucleated cells in each sample was estimated from the amplification of reference gene primers within the assay. Sequence reads were collapsed and filtered to measure the absolute abundance of every unique TCRbeta CDR3 rearrangement. For each sample, productive Simpson clonality was calculated by taking the square root of Simpson's diversity index across productive rearrangements. The source is immuneACCESS, and TCRdb retained only in-frame sequences with V and J called. Part of the clones is not carried over; for the studies checked, unresolved V genes explain less than half of this, and the remainder is unexplained. V and J calls and clone size are copied from that table; D and trimming were computed from the DNA. The sample table records over 150,000 clones; 85% of these occur just once. Roughly 8% of the sample lies in the top ten.

In Seattle, one collaborating source enrolled patients while the infection was active and tracked those patients longitudinally over the course of disease. Each collaborating institution followed its own protocols to collect whole blood in K2EDTA tubes. For TCRbeta analysis, collaborators shipped samples in one of three forms: frozen whole blood, isolated PBMCs, or DNA extracted from either of those sample types. The sequenced sample consisted of peripheral blood. The chain couples TRBV6-5 to TRBJ1-5; the D segment could be TRBD1, given 5 matching bases. This TCR derives from a woman aged 55-75 years with COVID-19, enrolled during active disease. The nucleotide sequence reads TGTGCCAGCAGTCCACAGGTGGACAACAATCAGCCCCAGCATTTT. Its coded protein is CASSPQVDNNQPQHF.